A single sample gave rise to the 14 T cell receptor beta chains below, sequenced in a study of control samples from healthy donors and cancer patients (dated by TCRdb to about 2020). Receptors were amplified or captured by the immunoSEQ multiplex PCR assay. The table was pulled from immuneACCESS by TCRdb, which kept in-frame rearrangements only. Such tables lose some clones; where checked, under half of the loss comes from unresolved V genes, and the rest has no known cause. For this sample there are 110,000 or so clones; approximately 90% appear just once. Clones ranked in the top ten supply around 17% of the sample. Sample: blood. These receptors all come from a woman between 45 and 65 years old in good health.

The CDR3 spells CASRPTGGVSRGYTF. CDR3 coding DNA: TGTGCCAGCAGGCCAACAGGGGGCGTTTCGAGAGGCTACACCTTC. The chain couples TRBV7-9 to TRBJ1-2, with 9 nucleotides matching TRBD1. The germline gives CDR1 SEHNR, CDR2 FQNEAQ (reference sequence). V shed 6 bases, J shed 8 bases, and the junction held 13 bases outside the gene matches. The CDR3 contains 15 residues.

The chain carries TRBV19 and TRBJ1-1; D not certain. Per germline, CDR1 LNHDA and CDR2 SQIVND (reference sequence). This CDR3 has 16 amino acids. V dropped 3 bases and J dropped 4 bases, with 18 bases sitting between them. CDR3 in amino acids: CASSILGLRAATEAFF. CDR3 coding DNA: TGTGCCAGTAGTATCCTCGGCCTCCGAGCGGCCACTGAAGCTTTCTTT.

This chain uses TRBV5-1 with TRBJ1-1; 7 nucleotides match TRBD1. The trim removed 4 bases at V and 2 bases at J, leaving 11 bases unmatched. The germline gives CDR1 SGHRS, CDR2 YFSETQ. CDR3 length: 16 amino acids. The CDR3, as DNA: TGCGCCAGCAGCCAAATTCAGGGGGAGGGAAACACTGAAGCTTTCTTT. It encodes CASSQIQGEGNTEAFF.

The chain links TRBV6-6 to TRBJ2-2; TRBD2 aligns across 13 bases. The V segment lost 7 bases and the J segment 5 bases; nucleotides outside the gene matches: 13. Germline V lookup: CDR1 MNHNY, CDR2 SVGAGI (reference sequence). The CDR3 covers 18 residues. The CDR3 reads CASNRLPGLAGRTGELFF. The CDR3, as DNA: TGTGCCAGCAATCGCCTCCCGGGACTAGCGGGGAGAACCGGGGAGCTGTTTTTT.

The CDR3 reads CASSLAITYEQYF. In DNA form, the CDR3 reads TGTGCCAGCAGCTTAGCCATAACCTACGAGCAGTACTTC. The chain carries TRBV7-9 and TRBJ2-7; no clear D gene. Deletions cut 0 bases from V and 2 bases from J, with 5 bases between. This CDR3 is built from 13 residues. CDR1 and CDR2 (germline): SEHNR, FQNEAQ (reference sequence).

The rearrangement links TRBV3-1 (or the pseudogene TRBV3-2) to TRBJ2-1; tentative D call: TRBD1 (6 bases). The CDR3 sequence is 17 residues long. Germline V gives CDR1 LGHDT, CDR2 YNNKEL (reference sequence). Trimming shortened V by 1 base and J by 0 bases, and 13 bases separated the two germline ends. For the CDR3, the DNA is TGTGCCAGCAGCCAAGTTCCAGGGGCCAGCTCCTACAATGAGCAGTTCTTC. Protein product: CASSQVPGASSYNEQFF.

The J gene is TRBJ1-5, the V gene TRBV4-1; D not resolved. The CDR3 consists of 14 residues. Germline V CDR1 and CDR2: MGHRA, YSYEKL. Between the trimmed V and J ends, which lost 5 bases and 5 bases, there was a span of 13 bases. CDR3 loop: CASSGNSPHQPQHF. The CDR3 coding sequence is TGCGCCAGCAGCGGAAACTCACCCCATCAGCCCCAGCATTTT.

V and J are TRBV4-1 and TRBJ1-2, with no clear D. Germline CDR1 and CDR2: MGHRA and YSYEKL. This CDR3 has 16 residues. Trimming removed 2 bases from V and 2 bases from J, with 15 bases in between. This CDR3 is CASSQFAGEGNYGYTF. The CDR3 coding sequence is TGCGCCAGCAGCCAATTCGCCGGGGAAGGAAACTATGGCTACACCTTC.

This clone was observed once. V and J are TRBV20-1 and TRBJ2-3; TRBD1 might be the D (5 bases). Germline assignment: CDR1 DFQATT and CDR2 SNEGSKA (reference sequence). The CDR3 sequence is 14 residues long. V was shortened by 3 bases and J by 2 bases, with 12 bases between the two germline ends. CDR3 DNA sequence: TGCAGTGCTAGTGATACAGGTTTCACAGATACGCAGTATTTT. Protein product: CSASDTGFTDTQYF.

V and J are TRBV9 and TRBJ1-4, with TRBD1 as a possible D gene (5 bases). CDR1 is SGDLS and CDR2 is YYNGEE in the germline V gene. V shed 1 base and J shed 5 bases, with 15 bases lying between them. There are 16 residues in the CDR3. The CDR3 is CASSVQPGTGNEKLFF. CDR3 DNA sequence: TGTGCCAGCAGCGTACAGCCGGGGACGGGAAATGAAAAACTGTTTTTT.

The V gene is TRBV10-3, the J gene TRBJ1-2; D gene ambiguous. V was pared by 5 bases and J by 3 bases, with 7 bases between. Germline assignment: CDR1 ENHRY and CDR2 SYGVKD. This CDR3 is 12 amino acids long. The CDR3 sequence: CAISFTDYGYTF. The CDR3 nucleotides read TGTGCCATCAGTTTCACGGACTATGGCTACACCTTC.

V gene TRBV6-6 combines with J gene TRBJ2-5; the match to TRBD2 covers 7 bases. In germline, CDR1 is MNHNY, CDR2 SVGAGI (reference sequence). The CDR3 length is 11 residues. The V segment lost 6 bases and the J segment 5 bases; nucleotides outside the gene matches: 0. CDR3 bases: TGTGCCAGCAGGGGGGGGGAGACCCAGTACTTC. This encodes CASRGGETQYF.

The rearrangement joins TRBV3-1 (or the pseudogene TRBV3-2) to TRBJ1-2; no reliable D call. The V gene's germline CDR1 is LGHDT and CDR2 YNNKEL (reference sequence). V lost 2 bases, J lost 5 bases, and 6 bases lay in between. The CDR3 is 12 residues long. CDR3 loop: CASSQTQYGYTF. CDR3 sequence (DNA): TGTGCCAGCAGCCAAACTCAGTATGGCTACACCTTC.

The V and J genes are TRBV10-3 and TRBJ1-3; D is unresolved. The V end was cut by 3 bases, the J end by 3 bases, with 12 bases between. Germline assignment: CDR1 ENHRY and CDR2 SYGVKD. The CDR3 has 15 amino acids. The CDR3 loop reads CAISDTGVFGNTIYF. Written as DNA, the CDR3 is TGTGCCATCAGTGATACCGGGGTGTTTGGAAACACCATATATTTT.